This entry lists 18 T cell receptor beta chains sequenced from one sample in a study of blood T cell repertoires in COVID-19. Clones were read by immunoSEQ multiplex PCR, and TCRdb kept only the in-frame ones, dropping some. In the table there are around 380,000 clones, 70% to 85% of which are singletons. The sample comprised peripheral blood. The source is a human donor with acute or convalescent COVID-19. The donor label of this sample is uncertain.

CDR3 DNA: TGTGCCACAAACAGGGTCTCTGGGGCCAACGTCCTGACTTTC. Amino acids: CATNRVSGANVLTF. This chain connects TRBV7-9 to TRBJ2-6, with a weak D call TRBD1 (6 bases). The germline CDR1 and CDR2 sequences are SEHNR and FQNEAQ (reference sequence). The CDR3 sequence is 14 residues long. V lost 10 bases and J lost 0, with 10 bases in between.

The CDR3 reads CASSEQGGFQPQHF. In DNA form, the CDR3 reads TGTGCCAGCAGTGAACAGGGAGGGTTTCAGCCCCAGCATTTT. V usage is TRBV2 and J usage is TRBJ1-5; tentative D call: TRBD1 (5 bases). Germline CDR1 SNHLY, CDR2 FYNNEI. The CDR3 contains 14 residues. V dropped 2 bases and J dropped 6 bases, with 11 bases sitting between them.

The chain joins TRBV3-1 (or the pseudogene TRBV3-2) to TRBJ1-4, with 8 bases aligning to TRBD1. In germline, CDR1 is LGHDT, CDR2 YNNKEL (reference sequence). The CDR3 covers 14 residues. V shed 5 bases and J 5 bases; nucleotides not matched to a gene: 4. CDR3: CASSWTGLNEKLFF. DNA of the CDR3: TGTGCCAGCAGCTGGACAGGGTTGAATGAAAAACTGTTTTTT.

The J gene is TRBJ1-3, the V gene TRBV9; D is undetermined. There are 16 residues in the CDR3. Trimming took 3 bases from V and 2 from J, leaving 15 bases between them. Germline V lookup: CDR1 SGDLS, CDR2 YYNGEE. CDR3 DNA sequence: TGTGCCAGCAGCGCTAACCCCATCGGGGCTGGAAACACCATATATTTT. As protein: CASSANPIGAGNTIYF.

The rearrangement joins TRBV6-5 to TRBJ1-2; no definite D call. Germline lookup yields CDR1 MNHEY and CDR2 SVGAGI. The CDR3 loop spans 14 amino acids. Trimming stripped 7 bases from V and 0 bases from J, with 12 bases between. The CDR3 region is CASNQAGTNYGYTF. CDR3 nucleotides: TGTGCCAGCAACCAGGCCGGCACTAACTATGGCTACACCTTC.

The DNA of the CDR3 is TGTGCCAGCAGCCTCAGGGGGGATGGCTACACCTTC. Its translation: CASSLRGDGYTF. The chain joins TRBV3-1 (or the pseudogene TRBV3-2) to TRBJ1-2, with 7 bases identical to TRBD1. V lost 4 bases to trimming and J lost 6 bases; unmatched junction nucleotides: 2. This CDR3 has 12 amino acids. The V gene's germline CDR1 is LGHDT and CDR2 YNNKEL (reference sequence).

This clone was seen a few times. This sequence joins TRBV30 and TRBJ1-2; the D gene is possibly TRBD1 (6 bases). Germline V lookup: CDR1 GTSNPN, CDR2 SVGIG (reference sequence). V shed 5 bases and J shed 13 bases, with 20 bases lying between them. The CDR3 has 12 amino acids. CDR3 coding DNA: TGTGCCTGGGACCGACAGGCGGGTATGGTCACCTTC. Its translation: CAWDRQAGMVTF.

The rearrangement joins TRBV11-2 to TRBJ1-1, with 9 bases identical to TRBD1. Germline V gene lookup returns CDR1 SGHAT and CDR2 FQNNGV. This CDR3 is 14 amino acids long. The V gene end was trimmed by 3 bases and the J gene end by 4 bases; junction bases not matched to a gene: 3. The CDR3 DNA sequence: TGTGCCAGCAGCTTGGGGGACAGGGCCACTGAAGCTTTCTTT. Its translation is CASSLGDRATEAFF.

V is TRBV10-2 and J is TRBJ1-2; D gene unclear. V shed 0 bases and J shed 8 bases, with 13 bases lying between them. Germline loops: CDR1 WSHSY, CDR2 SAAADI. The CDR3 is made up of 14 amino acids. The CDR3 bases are TGCGCCAGCAGTGAGTCGAGGGCAGGAGGAGGCTACACCTTC. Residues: CASSESRAGGGYTF.

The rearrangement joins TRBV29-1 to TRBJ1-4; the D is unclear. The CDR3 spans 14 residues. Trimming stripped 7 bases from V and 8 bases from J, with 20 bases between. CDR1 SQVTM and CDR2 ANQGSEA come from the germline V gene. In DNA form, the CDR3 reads TGCAGCGGATCAGGACCGGGGAGTATGGAAAAACTGTTTTTT. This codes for CSGSGPGSMEKLFF.

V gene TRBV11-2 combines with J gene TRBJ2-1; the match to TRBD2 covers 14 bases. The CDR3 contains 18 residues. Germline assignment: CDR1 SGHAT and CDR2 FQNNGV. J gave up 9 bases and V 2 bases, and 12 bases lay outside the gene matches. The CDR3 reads CASSLHLMTSGGATEQFF. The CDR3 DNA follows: TGTGCCAGCAGCTTACATTTAATGACTAGCGGGGGGGCCACTGAGCAGTTCTTC.

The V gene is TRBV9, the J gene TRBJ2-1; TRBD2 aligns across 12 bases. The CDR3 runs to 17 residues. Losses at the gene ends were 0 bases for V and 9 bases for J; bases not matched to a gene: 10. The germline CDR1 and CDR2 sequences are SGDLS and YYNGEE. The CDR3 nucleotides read TGTGCCAGCAGCGTAGGACTAGCGGGGGATCTACAGGGTGAGCAGTTCTTC. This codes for CASSVGLAGDLQGEQFF.

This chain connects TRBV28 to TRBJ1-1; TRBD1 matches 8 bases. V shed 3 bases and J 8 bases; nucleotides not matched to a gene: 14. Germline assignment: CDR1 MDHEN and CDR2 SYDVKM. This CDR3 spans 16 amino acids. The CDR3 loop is CASSLLGQGAFPEAFF. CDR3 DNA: TGTGCCAGCAGTTTGTTGGGCCAGGGGGCTTTCCCCGAAGCTTTCTTT.

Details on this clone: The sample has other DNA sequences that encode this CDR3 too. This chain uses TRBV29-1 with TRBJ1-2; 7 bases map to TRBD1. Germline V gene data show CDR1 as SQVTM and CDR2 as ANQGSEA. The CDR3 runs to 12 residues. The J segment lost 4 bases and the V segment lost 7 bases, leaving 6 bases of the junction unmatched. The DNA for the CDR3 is TGCAGCGCCTTACAGGGGTCCTATGGCTACACCTTC. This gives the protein CSALQGSYGYTF.

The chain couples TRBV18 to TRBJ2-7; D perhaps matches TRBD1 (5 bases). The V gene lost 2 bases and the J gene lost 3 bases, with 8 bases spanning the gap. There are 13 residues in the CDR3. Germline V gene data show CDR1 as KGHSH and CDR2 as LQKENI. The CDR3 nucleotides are TGTGCCAGCTCACCAAGGACATACTACGAGCAGTACTTC. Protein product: CASSPRTYYEQYF. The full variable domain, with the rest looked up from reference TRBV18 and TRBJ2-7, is NAGVMQNPRHLVRRRGQEARLRCSPMKGHSHVYWYRQLPEEGLKFMVYLQKENIIDESGMPKERFSAEFPKEGPSILRIQQVVRGDSAAYFCASSPRTYYEQYFGPGTRLTVT.

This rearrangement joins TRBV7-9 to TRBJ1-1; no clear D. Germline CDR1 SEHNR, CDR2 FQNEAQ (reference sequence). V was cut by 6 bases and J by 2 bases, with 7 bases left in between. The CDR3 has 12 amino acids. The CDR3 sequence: CASRTSNTEAFF. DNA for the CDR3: TGTGCCAGCAGAACAAGTAACACTGAAGCTTTCTTT.

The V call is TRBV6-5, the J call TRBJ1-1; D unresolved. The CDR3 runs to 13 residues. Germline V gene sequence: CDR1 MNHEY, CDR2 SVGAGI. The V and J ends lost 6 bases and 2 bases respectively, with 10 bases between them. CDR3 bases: TGTGCCAGCAGGGAGCAGCAAAACACTGAAGCTTTCTTT. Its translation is CASREQQNTEAFF.

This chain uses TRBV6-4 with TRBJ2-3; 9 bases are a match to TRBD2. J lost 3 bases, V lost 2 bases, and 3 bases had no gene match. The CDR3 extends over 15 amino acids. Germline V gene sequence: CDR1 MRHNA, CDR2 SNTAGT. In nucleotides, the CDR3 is TGTGCCAGCAGTGACGGGAGCGGGGGGACAGATACGCAGTATTTT. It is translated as CASSDGSGGTDTQYF.